The clone carrying this TCR beta chain has only one observation. The data belong to a study of control samples from healthy donors and cancer patients. The repertoire was sequenced with immunoSEQ multiplex PCR; TCRdb's copy has only in-frame clones and lacks some. The table includes around 100,000 clones, approximately 86% detected once. V lost 1 base, J lost 4 bases, and 7 bases lay in between. The germline V gene has CDR1 LNHNV and CDR2 YYDKDF (reference sequence). CDR3 length: 14 amino acids. The receptor was derived from a young man in good health. What was sequenced was blood. This sequence joins TRBV15 and TRBJ1-4; D not resolved. The CDR3 DNA reads as TGTGCCACCAGCAGAGGCCGGAATAATGAAAAACTGTTTTTT. Protein product: CATSRGRNNEKLFF.